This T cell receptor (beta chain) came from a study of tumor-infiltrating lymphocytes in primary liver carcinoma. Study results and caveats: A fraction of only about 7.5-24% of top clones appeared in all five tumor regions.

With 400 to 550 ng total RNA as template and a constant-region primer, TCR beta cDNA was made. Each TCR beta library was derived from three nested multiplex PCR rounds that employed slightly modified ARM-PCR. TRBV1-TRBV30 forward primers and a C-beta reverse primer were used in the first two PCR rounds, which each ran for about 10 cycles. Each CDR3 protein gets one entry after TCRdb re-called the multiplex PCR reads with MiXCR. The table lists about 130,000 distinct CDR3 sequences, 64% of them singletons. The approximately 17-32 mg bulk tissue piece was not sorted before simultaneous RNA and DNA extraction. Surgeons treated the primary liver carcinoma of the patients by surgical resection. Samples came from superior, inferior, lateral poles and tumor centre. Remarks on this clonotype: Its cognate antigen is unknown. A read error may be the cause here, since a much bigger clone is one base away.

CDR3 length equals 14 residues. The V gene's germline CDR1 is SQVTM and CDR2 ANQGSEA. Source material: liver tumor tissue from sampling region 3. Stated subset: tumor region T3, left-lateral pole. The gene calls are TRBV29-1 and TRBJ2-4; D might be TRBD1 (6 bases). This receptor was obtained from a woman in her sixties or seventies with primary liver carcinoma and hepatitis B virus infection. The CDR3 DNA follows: TGCGGCGTGCACCTACGAGGGGGACCCAACATTCAGTACTTC. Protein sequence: CGVHLRGGPNIQYF.